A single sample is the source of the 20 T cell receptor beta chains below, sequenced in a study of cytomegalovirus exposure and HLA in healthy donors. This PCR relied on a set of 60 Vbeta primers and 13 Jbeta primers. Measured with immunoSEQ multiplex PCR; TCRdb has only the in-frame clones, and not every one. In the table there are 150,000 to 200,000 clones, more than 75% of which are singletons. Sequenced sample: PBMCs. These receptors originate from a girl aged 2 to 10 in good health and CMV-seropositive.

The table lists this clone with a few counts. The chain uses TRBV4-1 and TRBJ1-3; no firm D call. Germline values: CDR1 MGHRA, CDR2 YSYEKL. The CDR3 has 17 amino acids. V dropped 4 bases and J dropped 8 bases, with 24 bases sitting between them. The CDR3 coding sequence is TGCGCCAGCAGCCCCCGAGTCCAGGACTCCCGCGGATACACCATATATTTT. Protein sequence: CASSPRVQDSRGYTIYF.

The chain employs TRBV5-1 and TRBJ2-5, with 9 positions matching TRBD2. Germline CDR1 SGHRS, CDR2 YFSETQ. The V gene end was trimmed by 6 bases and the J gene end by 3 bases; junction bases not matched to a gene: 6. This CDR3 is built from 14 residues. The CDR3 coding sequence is TGCGCCAGCAAATTAGCGGGAGTCGAAGAGACCCAGTACTTC. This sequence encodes CASKLAGVEETQYF.

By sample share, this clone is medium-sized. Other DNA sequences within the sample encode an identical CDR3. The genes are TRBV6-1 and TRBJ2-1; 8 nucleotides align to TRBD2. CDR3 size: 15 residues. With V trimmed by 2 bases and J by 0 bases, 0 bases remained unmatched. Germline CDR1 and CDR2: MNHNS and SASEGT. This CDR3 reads CASSELAGSYNEQFF. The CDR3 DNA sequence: TGTGCCAGCAGTGAACTAGCGGGCTCCTACAATGAGCAGTTCTTC.

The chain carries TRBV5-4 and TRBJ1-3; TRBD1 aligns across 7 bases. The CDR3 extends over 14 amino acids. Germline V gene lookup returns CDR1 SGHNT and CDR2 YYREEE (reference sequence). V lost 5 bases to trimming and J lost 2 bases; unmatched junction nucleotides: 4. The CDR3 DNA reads TGTGCCAGCAGGAACAGGGGTGCTGGAAACACCATATATTTT. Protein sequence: CASRNRGAGNTIYF.

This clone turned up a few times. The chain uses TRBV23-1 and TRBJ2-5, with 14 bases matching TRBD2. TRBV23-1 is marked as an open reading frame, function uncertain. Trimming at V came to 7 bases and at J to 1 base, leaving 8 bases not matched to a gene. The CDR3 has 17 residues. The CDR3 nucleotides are TGCGCCAGCACCCACCGGACTAGCGGGAGGAGCCAAGAGACCCAGTACTTC. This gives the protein CASTHRTSGRSQETQYF.

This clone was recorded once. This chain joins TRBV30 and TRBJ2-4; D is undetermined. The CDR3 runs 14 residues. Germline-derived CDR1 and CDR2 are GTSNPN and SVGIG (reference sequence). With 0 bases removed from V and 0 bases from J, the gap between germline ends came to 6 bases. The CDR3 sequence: CAWSVRLAKNIQYF. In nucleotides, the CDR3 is TGTGCCTGGAGTGTACGACTAGCCAAAAACATTCAGTACTTC.

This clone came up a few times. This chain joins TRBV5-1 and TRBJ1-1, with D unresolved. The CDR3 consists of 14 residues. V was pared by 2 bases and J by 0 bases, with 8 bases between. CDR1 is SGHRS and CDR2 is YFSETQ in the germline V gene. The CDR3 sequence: CASSFRQLNTEAFF. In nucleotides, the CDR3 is TGCGCCAGCAGCTTCCGACAACTGAACACTGAAGCTTTCTTT.

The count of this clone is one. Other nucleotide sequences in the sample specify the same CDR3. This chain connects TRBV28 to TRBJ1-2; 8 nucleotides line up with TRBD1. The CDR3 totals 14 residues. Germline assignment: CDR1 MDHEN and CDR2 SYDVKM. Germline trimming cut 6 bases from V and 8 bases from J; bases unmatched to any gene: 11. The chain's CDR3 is CASSPQTGAGGYTF. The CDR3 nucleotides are TGTGCCAGCAGCCCCCAGACAGGGGCCGGGGGCTACACCTTC.

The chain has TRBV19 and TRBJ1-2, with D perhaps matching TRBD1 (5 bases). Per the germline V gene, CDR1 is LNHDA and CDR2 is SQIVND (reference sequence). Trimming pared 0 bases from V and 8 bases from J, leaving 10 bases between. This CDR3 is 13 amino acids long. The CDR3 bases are TGTGCCAGTAGTATAGAGGGGCGAGGAGGCTACACCTTC. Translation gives CASSIEGRGGYTF.

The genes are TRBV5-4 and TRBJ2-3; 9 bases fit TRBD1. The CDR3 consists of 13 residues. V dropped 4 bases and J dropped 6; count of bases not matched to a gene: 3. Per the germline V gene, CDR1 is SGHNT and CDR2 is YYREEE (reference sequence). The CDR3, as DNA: TGTGCCAGCAGCCAGACAGGGGGGGATACGCAGTATTTT. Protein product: CASSQTGGDTQYF.

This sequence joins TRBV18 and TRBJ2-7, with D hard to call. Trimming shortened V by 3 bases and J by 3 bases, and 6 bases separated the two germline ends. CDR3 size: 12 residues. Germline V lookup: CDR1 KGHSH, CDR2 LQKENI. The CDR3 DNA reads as TGTGCCAGCTCACCCTCCCTCTACGAGCAGTACTTC. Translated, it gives CASSPSLYEQYF.

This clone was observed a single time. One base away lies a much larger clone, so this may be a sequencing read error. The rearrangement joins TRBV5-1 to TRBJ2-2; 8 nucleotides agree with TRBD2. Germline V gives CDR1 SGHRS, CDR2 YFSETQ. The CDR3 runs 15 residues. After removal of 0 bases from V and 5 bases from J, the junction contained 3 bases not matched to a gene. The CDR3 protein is CASSLDPSGTGELFF. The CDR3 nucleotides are TGCGCCAGCAGCTTGGATCCTAGCGGGACCGGGGAGCTGTTTTTT. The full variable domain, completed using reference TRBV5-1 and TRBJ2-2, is KAGVTQTPRYLIKTRGQQVTLSCSPISGHRSVSWYQQTPGQGLQFLFEYFSETQRNKGNFPGRFSGRQFSNSRSEMNVSTLELGDSALYLCASSLDPSGTGELFFGEGSRLTVL.

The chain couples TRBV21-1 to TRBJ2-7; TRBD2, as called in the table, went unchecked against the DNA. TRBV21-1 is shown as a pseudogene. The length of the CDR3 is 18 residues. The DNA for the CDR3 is TGTGCCAGCAGCTTACTAGCGGGAGAAGACATAAGCACCTACGAGCAGTACTTC. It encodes CASSLLAGEDISTYEQYF.

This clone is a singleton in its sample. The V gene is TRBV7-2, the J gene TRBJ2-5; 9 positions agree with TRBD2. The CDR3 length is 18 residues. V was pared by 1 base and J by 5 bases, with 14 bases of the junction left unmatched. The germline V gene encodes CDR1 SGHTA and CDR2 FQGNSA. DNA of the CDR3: TGTGCCAGCAGCTTAGGGTCCAGCGGGAGGAGGGCCGGGGAGACCCAGTACTTC. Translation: CASSLGSSGRRAGETQYF.

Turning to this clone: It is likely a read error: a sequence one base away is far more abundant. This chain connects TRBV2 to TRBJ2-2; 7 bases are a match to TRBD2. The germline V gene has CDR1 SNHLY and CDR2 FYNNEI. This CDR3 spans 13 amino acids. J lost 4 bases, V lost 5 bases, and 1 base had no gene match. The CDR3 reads CASSSGTTGELFF. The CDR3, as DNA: TGTGCCAGCAGTAGCGGGACCACCGGGGAGCTGTTTTTT.

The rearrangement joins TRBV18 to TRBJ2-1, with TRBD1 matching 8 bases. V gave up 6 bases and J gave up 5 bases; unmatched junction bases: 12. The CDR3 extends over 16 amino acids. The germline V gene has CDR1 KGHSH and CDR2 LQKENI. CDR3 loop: CASSRYETGENNEQFF. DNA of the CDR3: TGTGCCAGCTCCCGCTACGAGACAGGGGAGAACAATGAGCAGTTCTTC.

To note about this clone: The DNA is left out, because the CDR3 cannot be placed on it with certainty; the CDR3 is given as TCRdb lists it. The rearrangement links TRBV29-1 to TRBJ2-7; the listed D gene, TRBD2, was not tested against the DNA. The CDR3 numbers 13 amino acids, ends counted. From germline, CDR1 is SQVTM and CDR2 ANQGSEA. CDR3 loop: CSVGSGAHYEQHF.

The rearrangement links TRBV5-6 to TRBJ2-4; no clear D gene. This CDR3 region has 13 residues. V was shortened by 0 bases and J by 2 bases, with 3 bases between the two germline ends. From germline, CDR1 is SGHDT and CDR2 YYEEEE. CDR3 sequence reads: CASSLDTKNIQYF. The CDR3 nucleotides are TGTGCCAGCAGCTTGGACACCAAAAACATTCAGTACTTC.

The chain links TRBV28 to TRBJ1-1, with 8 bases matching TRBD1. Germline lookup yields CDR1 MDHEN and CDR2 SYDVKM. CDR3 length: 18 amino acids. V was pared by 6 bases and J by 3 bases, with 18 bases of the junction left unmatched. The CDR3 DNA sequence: TGTGCCAGCAGCCGTACATGGACAGGGAGGAAGAAAGACACTGAAGCTTTCTTT. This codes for CASSRTWTGRKKDTEAFF. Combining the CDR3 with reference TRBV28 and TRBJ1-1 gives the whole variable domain DVKVTQSSRYLVKRTGEKVFLECVQDMDHENMFWYRQDPGLGLRLIYFSYDVKMKEKGDIPEGYSVSREKKERFSLILESASTNQTSMYLCASSRTWTGRKKDTEAFFGQGTRLTVV.

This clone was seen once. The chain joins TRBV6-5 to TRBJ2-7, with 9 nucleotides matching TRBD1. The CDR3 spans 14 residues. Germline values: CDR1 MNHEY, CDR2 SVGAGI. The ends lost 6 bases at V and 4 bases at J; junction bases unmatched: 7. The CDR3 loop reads CASSYDRGVYEQYF. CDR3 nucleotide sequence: TGTGCCAGCAGCTATGACAGGGGGGTATACGAGCAGTACTTC.